Each of the 9 T cell receptor beta chains below was sequenced from the same sample in a study of blood T cell repertoires in COVID-19. The data were produced by immunoSEQ multiplex PCR, yet TCRdb's version contains in-frame clones alone and is incomplete. The repertoire has 150,000 to 200,000 clones, approximately 90% of them found once; the top ten carry approximately 23%. Sample: PBMCs or T cells enriched from blood (not recorded which). The receptors here all came from a woman between 40 and 55 years old in a cohort exposed to, infected with or recovered from COVID-19 (not recorded which).

V is TRBV10-1 and J is TRBJ2-1; the match to TRBD2 covers 8 bases. CDR3 length equals 16 residues. The J segment lost 0 bases and the V segment lost 4 bases, leaving 5 bases of the junction unmatched. Germline CDR1 WNHNN, CDR2 SYGVQD (reference sequence). CDR3 bases: TGCGCCAGCAGTGTAGGCGGGGGGCGCTCCTACAATGAGCAGTTCTTC. Residues: CASSVGGGRSYNEQFF.

The table lists this clone with a few counts. This chain uses TRBV5-6 with TRBJ2-2; D unclear. Trimming took 3 bases from V and 1 from J, leaving 10 bases between them. The CDR3 is 15 residues long. CDR1 is SGHDT, CDR2 YYEEEE, per germline. The CDR3 loop is CASSSIHRNTGELFF. Here the CDR3 DNA reads TGTGCCAGCAGCTCAATCCATAGGAACACCGGGGAGCTGTTTTTT.

This chain links TRBV7-2 with TRBJ1-2, with a weak D call TRBD1 (6 bases). Germline V gene sequence: CDR1 SGHTA, CDR2 FQGNSA. V lost 1 base, J lost 8 bases, and 17 bases lay in between. The CDR3 length is 15 residues. CDR3 sequence reads: CASSLGGPGGPGYTF. DNA for the CDR3: TGTGCCAGCAGCTTAGGGGGACCGGGGGGGCCGGGCTACACCTTC. The full variable domain, completed using reference TRBV7-2 and TRBJ1-2, is GAGVSQSPSNKVTEKGKDVELRCDPISGHTALYWYRQSLGQGLEFLIYFQGNSAPDKSGLPSDRFSAERTGGSVSTLTIQRTQQEDSAVYLCASSLGGPGGPGYTFGSGTRLTVV.

The J gene is TRBJ2-7, the V gene TRBV11-2, with 8 bases fitting TRBD2. This CDR3 has 14 amino acids. V lost 5 bases and J lost 4; bases outside the gene matches: 7. Per the germline V gene, CDR1 is SGHAT and CDR2 is FQNNGV. CDR3 bases: TGTGCCAGCAGCCCCCACGGGGGGGCGTACGAGCAGTACTTC. Translation gives CASSPHGGAYEQYF.

This clone has at least ten counts. The gene calls are TRBV7-7 and TRBJ2-5, with 9 bases lining up with TRBD2. V lost 4 bases, J lost 3 bases, and 9 bases stayed unmatched. This CDR3 comprises 16 residues. Germline lookup yields CDR1 SSHAT and CDR2 FNYEAQ (reference sequence). This CDR3 reads CASSYKSGGFEETQYF. In DNA, the CDR3 is TGTGCCAGCAGCTATAAAAGCGGGGGGTTTGAAGAGACCCAGTACTTC.

V usage is TRBV5-5 and J usage is TRBJ1-2; 8 positions match TRBD1. This CDR3 region has 17 residues. CDR1 is SGHKS, CDR2 YYEKEE, per germline (reference sequence). V lost 3 bases and J lost 1; bases outside the gene matches: 11. The CDR3 sequence: CASSSPMRDRHNYGYTF. CDR3 coding DNA: TGTGCCAGCAGCTCCCCAATGCGGGACAGGCATAACTATGGCTACACCTTC.

In DNA, the CDR3 is TGTGCTAGTGGTCTCGGACTAGCAGCTGATACGCAGTATTTT. As protein: CASGLGLAADTQYF. The chain links TRBV12-5 to TRBJ2-3; 8 bases map to TRBD2. The CDR3 runs to 14 residues. CDR1 and CDR2 from the germline V gene are LGHNT and FRNRAP. The ends lost 5 bases at V and 6 bases at J; junction bases unmatched: 7.

The chain carries TRBV7-2 and TRBJ2-5, with D maybe TRBD2 (5 bases). Trimming took off 3 bases at V and 2 bases at J, with 16 bases between the two ends. Germline CDR1 and CDR2: SGHTA and FQGNSA. There are 16 residues in the CDR3. CDR3 residues: CASSLYDSAYQETQYF. CDR3 bases: TGTGCCAGCAGCTTGTATGATAGCGCCTATCAAGAGACCCAGTACTTC.

The chain combines TRBV7-9 with TRBJ2-7; 11 nucleotides agree with TRBD2. Germline-derived CDR1 and CDR2 are SEHNR and FQNEAQ (reference sequence). This CDR3 has 14 residues. J gave up 2 bases and V 8 bases, and 5 bases lay outside the gene matches. Written as DNA, the CDR3 is TGTGCCAGCCGTAGCGGGGGGGGAACCTACGAGCAGTACTTC. Translation: CASRSGGGTYEQYF.